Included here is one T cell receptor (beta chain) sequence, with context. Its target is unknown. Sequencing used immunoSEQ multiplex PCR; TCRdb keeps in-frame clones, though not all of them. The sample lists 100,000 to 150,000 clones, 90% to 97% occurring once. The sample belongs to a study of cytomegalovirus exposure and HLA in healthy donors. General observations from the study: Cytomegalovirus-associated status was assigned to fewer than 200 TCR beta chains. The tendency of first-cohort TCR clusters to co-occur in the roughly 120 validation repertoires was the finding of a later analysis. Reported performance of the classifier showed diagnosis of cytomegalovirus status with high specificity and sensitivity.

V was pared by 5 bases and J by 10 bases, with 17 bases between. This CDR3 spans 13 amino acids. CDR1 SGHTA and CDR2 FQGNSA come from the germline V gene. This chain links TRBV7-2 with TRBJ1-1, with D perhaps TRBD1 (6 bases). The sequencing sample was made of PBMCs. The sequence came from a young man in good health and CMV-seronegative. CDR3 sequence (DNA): TGTGCCAGCAGCCTTGGGGGCAGGCCGGGAGCTTTCTTT. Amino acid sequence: CASSLGGRPGAFF.